This entry concerns a single T cell receptor (beta chain). Its antigen remains unknown. The data originate from a study of T cell responses to AZD1222 COVID-19 vaccine. Study-level findings and limits: In a largely white British group with more females than males, clonal diversity was possibly underestimated. A rise in Spike-specific TCR breadth and depth followed two AZD1222 doses.

The germline V gene has CDR1 LGHNT and CDR2 FRNRAP. V was shortened by 1 base and J by 7 bases, with 11 bases between the two germline ends. This CDR3 has 13 residues. The repertoire was sequenced with immunoSEQ multiplex PCR; TCRdb's copy has only in-frame clones and lacks some. The table records roughly 130,000 clones, over 75% of them present only once. The V call is TRBV12-5, the J call TRBJ2-7, with D hard to call. This receptor was obtained from an adult in good health. The sample was peripheral blood, taken on day 0 of AZD1222 vaccination. The CDR3 DNA follows: TGTGCTAGTGGTTTGGGATTAGGCAGGGAGCAGTACTTC. This gives the protein CASGLGLGREQYF.